This record looks at one TCR beta chain sequence and its context. What it binds is unknown. The V gene lost 4 bases and the J gene lost 0 bases, with 7 bases spanning the gap. Germline CDR1 and CDR2: LGHNA and YSLEER. The CDR3 loop spans 15 amino acids. This sample was taken from a study of OX40 agonist ivuxolimab in advanced cancers. Overall study findings and caveats: Clones of CD4+ and CD8+ blood T cells grew by week 6 at doses of 0.1 to 3.0 mg/kg.

Clones were sequenced by immunoSEQ multiplex PCR, and TCRdb holds only the in-frame ones, with some missing. The data show tens of thousands of clones, approximately 86% seen once. The sample here was CD4+ or CD8+ T cells sorted from blood, taken in a trial of the OX40 agonist ivuxolimab. The origin of this receptor is an adult with an advanced solid tumor such as melanoma, head and neck, liver or kidney cancer. This chain links TRBV4-3 with TRBJ2-6; no reliable D call. CDR3 in amino acids: CASSLWTSGANVLTF. The CDR3 nucleotides read TGCGCCAGCAGCCTCTGGACCTCTGGGGCCAACGTCCTGACTTTC.